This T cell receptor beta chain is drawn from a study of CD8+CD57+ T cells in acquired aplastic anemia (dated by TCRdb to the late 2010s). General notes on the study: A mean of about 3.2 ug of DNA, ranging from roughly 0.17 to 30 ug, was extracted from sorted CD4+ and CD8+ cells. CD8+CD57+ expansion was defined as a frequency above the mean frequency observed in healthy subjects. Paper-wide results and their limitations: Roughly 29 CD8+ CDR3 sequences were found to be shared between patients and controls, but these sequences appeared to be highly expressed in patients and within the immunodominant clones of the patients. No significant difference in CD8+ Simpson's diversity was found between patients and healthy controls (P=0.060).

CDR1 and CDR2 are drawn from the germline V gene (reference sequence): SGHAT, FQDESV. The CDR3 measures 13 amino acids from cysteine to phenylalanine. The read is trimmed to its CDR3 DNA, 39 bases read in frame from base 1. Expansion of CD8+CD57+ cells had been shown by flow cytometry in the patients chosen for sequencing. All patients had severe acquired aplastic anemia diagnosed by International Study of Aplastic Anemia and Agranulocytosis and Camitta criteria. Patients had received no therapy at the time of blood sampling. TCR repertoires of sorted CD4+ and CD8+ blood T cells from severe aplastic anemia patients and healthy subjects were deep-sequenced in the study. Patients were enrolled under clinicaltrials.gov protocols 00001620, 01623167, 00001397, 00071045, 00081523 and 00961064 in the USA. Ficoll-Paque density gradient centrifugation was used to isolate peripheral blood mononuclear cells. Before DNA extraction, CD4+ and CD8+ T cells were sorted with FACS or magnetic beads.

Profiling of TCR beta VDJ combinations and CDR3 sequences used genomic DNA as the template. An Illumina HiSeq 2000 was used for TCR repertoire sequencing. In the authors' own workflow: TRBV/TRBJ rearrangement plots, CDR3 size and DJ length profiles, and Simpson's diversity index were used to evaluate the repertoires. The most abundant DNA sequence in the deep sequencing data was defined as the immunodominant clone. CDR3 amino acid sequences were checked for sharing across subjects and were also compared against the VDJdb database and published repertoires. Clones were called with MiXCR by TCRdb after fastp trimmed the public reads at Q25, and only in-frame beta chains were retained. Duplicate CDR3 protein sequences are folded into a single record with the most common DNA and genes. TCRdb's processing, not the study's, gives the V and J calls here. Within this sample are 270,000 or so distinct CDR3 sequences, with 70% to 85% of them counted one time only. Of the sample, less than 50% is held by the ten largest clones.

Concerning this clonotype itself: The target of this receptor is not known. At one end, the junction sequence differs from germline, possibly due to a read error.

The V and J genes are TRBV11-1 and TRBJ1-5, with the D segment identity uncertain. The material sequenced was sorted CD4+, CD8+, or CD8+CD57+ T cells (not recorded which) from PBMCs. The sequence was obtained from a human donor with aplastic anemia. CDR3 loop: CASSHKGNNEAYF. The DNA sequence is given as TGCGCCAGCAGCCACAAAGGGAACAATGAAGCTTACTTT.